This T cell receptor beta chain was documented in a study of identical twins. One entry per CDR3 protein results from TCRdb running MiXCR on the 5' RACE reads. The repertoire consists of about 900,000 distinct CDR3 sequences, with around an eighth occurring once and the leading ten covering around 1.5%. The sample holds many counts of this clonotype. Per the germline V gene, CDR1 is DFQATT and CDR2 is SNEGSKA (reference sequence). The J segment lost 8 bases and the V segment lost 2 bases, leaving 12 bases of the junction unmatched. CDR3 length equals 15 residues. The sample also formed part of further work on yellow fever vaccine responses in identical twins.

Sequences were obtained from PBMCs. This clonotype was sampled from a woman aged 18 to 35 in good health. This chain connects TRBV20-1 to TRBJ2-3; 8 bases line up with TRBD2. CDR3: CSARNQGPRGATQYF. The DNA of the CDR3 is TGCAGTGCTAGAAACCAGGGACCGCGGGGGGCTACGCAGTATTTT.